In this sample, the clone carrying this TCR beta chain turned up a few times. Its target is unknown. This specimen belongs to a study of cytomegalovirus exposure and HLA in healthy donors. Notes on the study in general: The study carried out a later analysis of TCR beta sequences. It associated roughly 17,000 of them with specific HLA alleles at a false discovery rate of 0.05.

There are 12 residues in the CDR3. The V gene lost 4 bases and the J gene lost 5 bases, with 8 bases spanning the gap. Germline CDR1 is SNHLY and CDR2 is FYNNEI. PCR amplification relied on 60 Vbeta primers (plus 13 Jbeta primers). Original data processing: Later, an analysis found 75 million to 90 million unique TCR beta chains, and approximately 10 million of these were shared. Measured with immunoSEQ multiplex PCR; TCRdb has only the in-frame clones, and not every one. For V, J and clone size, that table is used; D and trimming come from the DNA. In the table there are 75,000 to 90,000 clones, roughly 80% of which are singletons.

What was sequenced was PBMCs. This sequence joins TRBV2 and TRBJ1-2; the D gene is possibly TRBD1 (6 bases). The TCR originated in a man aged 45-65 years in good health and CMV-seronegative. In DNA form, the CDR3 reads TGTGCCAGCAGTGCCCAGGGGTATGGCTACACCTTC. It encodes CASSAQGYGYTF.